This TCR beta chain was sequenced for a study of T cells in Graves' hyperthyroidism and ophthalmopathy. This CDR3 has 12 residues. The germline V and J ends were trimmed by 3 bases and 6 bases, with 11 bases remaining between them. Germline CDR1 is DFQATT and CDR2 is SNEGSKA (reference sequence). RNA transcripts served as the template for amplifying TCR beta CDR3 regions. The study used the HTBI primer set for a first-round RT-PCR of the TCR CDR3. MiXCR, run by TCRdb on the multiplex PCR reads, gives a single entry per CDR3 protein. Of about 380,000 distinct CDR3 sequences listed, roughly 20% were seen once; the top ten hold around two fifths.

The sample taken for sequencing was blood. The V call is TRBV20-1, the J call TRBJ1-1; D possibly corresponds to TRBD1 (5 bases). This receptor was identified in a man aged 18-30 years with Graves' ophthalmopathy. The CDR3 coding sequence is TGCAGTGCTAGGGTCAGGGATCCTGAAGCTTTCTTT. It specifies CSARVRDPEAFF.